This T cell receptor (beta chain) originates from a study of blood T cell repertoires in COVID-19. Study overall: Samples came from the United States, Italy and Spain, spanning acute and convalescent COVID-19. Sources were T cells, B-cell-depleted T cells, or PBMCs; the material itself was cDNA or gDNA.

Original data processing: Amplification with reference gene primers provided the estimates of nucleated cell counts. Sequencing was performed with immunoSEQ multiplex PCR; in TCRdb, only in-frame clones are kept and a portion is missing. V and J calls and clone size come straight from that table; D and trimming were deduced from the DNA. The data show about 95,000 clones, with over 70% seen just once and roughly 25% held by the top ten. Material for sequencing was peripheral blood. The TCR originated in a man older than 75 with active or convalescent COVID-19.

The CDR3 region has the DNA TGTGCCAGCACCCCGCTAGCGGGTGGAGAGACCCAGTACTTC. This translates into CASTPLAGGETQYF. The rearrangement uses TRBV5-5 and TRBJ2-5, with TRBD2 matching over 8 bases. Per germline, CDR1 SGHKS and CDR2 YYEKEE (reference sequence). The junction had 8 bases not matched to a gene; V was cut back by 6 bases and J by 4 bases. This CDR3 contains 14 residues.